This T cell receptor (beta chain) was captured by sequencing in a study of cytomegalovirus exposure and HLA in healthy donors (dated by TCRdb to 2016 to 2017). A note on the overall study: According to an earlier analysis of a few hundred of the donors, some 170 million T cells yielded some 110 million unique TCR beta sequences and approximately 300 Gb of sequence data. An early release covering approximately 600 HLA-typed donors comprised about 300 gigabases of sequencing data and around 85 million unique TCR sequences. Among the roughly 370 genotyped donors, 81% belonged to the genetic ancestry cluster associated with self-reported Caucasian donors. The study aimed to test whether cataloging public T cell receptors could reveal signatures of past pathogen exposure. The study profiled the T cell repertoires of 500 to 800 subjects by immunosequencing and related them to cytomegalovirus serostatus. Besides the first cohort of under 700 subjects, a separate validation cohort made up of 120 or so different subjects was used. High-throughput TCR immunosequencing, statistical association of individual TCRs with disease status, and machine learning were combined to predict cytomegalovirus infection status. In a later analysis, previously published TCR beta repertoires from 500 to 750 donors were re-analyzed and high-resolution HLA genotyping was added so that TCR occurrence patterns could be studied. In the later analysis, no new phenotypic data were used to find candidate immune exposures; instead, reliance was placed on TCR beta sequences and their occurrence across donors. An earlier analysis of about 600 of the donors used high-throughput TCR beta sequencing to judge whether each TCR beta V gene segment behaved as functional or pseudogenic. Alongside the repertoire data, information on donor age, sex, ethnicity and CMV serostatus was compiled. A later genetic analysis used genome-wide SNP genotypes for about three fifths of the roughly 700 donors, treating that subset as a discovery cohort. All discovery cohort repertoires had been generated on a single sequencing platform. HLA typing covered class I and class II loci at four-digit resolution. The number of donors typed differed by locus, with about 629-640 for A, B, C, DRB1 and DQB1, 522 for DQA1, approximately 570 for DPA1, and 472 for DPB1. Four or five DR-DQ haplotypes were handled as single units for association and clustering because linkage in the cohort was strong. On average, roughly 200,000 unique TCR beta nucleotide sequences were sequenced per donor among 300 to 500 genotyped donors of the cohort, with around 19% of those sequences being non-productive. Study-wide conclusions, independent of this receptor: A further reported finding was that TCR beta sequences accurately predicted the HLA-A and HLA-B alleles for most subjects in the first cohort. Some IMGT-functional V segments, including TRBV6-2 and TRBV6-3, could not be distinguished by the 87-base-pair reads and were therefore excluded. Roughly uniform sequencing depth across donors was assumed in presence/absence analyses, although this assumption may not hold. A group of highly shared sequence variants was considered likely to be a technical artifact of the sequencing pipeline. A later analysis found that HLA-associated TCR beta chains were more clonally expanded and had lower generation probabilities than equally common non-associated chains. V-gene and J-gene trimming of TCR beta chains was associated with a missense DCLRE1C variant in a later genetic analysis, and the association was replicated in an independent cohort. In vitro tests confirmed that three of the cytomegalovirus-associated TCR beta chains recognize cytomegalovirus antigens. Because some donors lacked HLA typing at each locus, the association tests relied only on the typed subset. In a later analysis, several top co-occurrence clusters were reported to appear linked to parvovirus B19, influenza, CMV and Epstein-Barr virus. The study listed 164 TCR beta chains as associated with cytomegalovirus. According to a later analysis, most CMV-associated TCR beta chains appeared to be HLA-restricted, and the HLA associations seemed to be driven largely by CMV exposure. Strong co-occurrence of HLA alleles, especially DR and DQ, made assigning TCR associations to individual alleles difficult. According to the authors, the approach could potentially be generalized to other disease states and immunological phenotypes. The only immune exposure information available for the cohort was CMV serostatus. In a later analysis, the rate of TCR association differed among HLA loci, with DRB1 alleles having the most associated TCRs and HLA-C alleles having the fewest. In both the original and validation cohorts, the classifier was reported to diagnose cytomegalovirus status with high specificity and sensitivity. Compared with the approximately 700-donor mean, donors in an Asian-associated ancestry cluster had fewer N-insertions in productive TCRs, according to a later genetic analysis. In an earlier analysis of more than 500 of the donors, most TCR beta V segments appeared in productive rearrangements about 87% or about 30% of the time, broadly matching IMGT annotations. Because counts were too low, fewer than 20 rarely observed V segments, including chromosome 9 orphons, were excluded from the earlier analysis of some 590 of the donors. Correlated functional status among segregating V segments might reflect linkage disequilibrium, but an unknown experimental factor could not be ruled out. While some public TCRs were present in many individuals, most TCR sequences turned up only very rarely across donors. At a false discovery rate of 0.05, a later analysis linked around 15,000 TCR beta sequences to specific HLA alleles. In this cohort, only TCR beta chains were sequenced, and detectable features were limited by the absence of alpha or paired-chain data.

To prepare the library, the immunoSEQ multiplex PCR assay was applied. A mixture of 60 forward primers for TCR Vbeta segments and 13 reverse primers for TCR Jbeta segments was used in the multiplex PCR. The CDR3 region of rearranged TCR beta genes was amplified from genomic DNA by a multiplex PCR assay. The amplified TCR beta libraries were sequenced on the Illumina HiSeq System as 87-base-pair reads. For the original study's pipeline: Across the roughly 670 repertoires, a later analysis counted roughly 84 million unique TCR beta chains, 9.5 million to 12 million of which were shared by at least two donors. Raw reads were error-corrected and collapsed into unique sequences by a nearest-neighbor algorithm in which closely related sequences were merged to remove PCR and sequencing errors. V, D and J gene segments were assigned by aligning CDR3 sequences to IMGT reference sequences. Each retained sequence needed at least a six-nucleotide match to both a V gene segment and a J gene segment. Rearrangements were classified as productive when the CDR3 lacked stop codons and remained in frame with V and J, and all other rearrangements were classified as non-productive. Following IMGT convention, CDR3 was defined as the stretch from the second conserved V-encoded cysteine up to the conserved J-encoded phenylalanine. The earlier analysis of about 610 of the donors excluded any sequence lacking an unambiguous match to a single V gene segment. An earlier analysis of almost 600 of the donors classified V segments as functional when productive rearrangements were above 56.7% and as segregating when the standard deviation between donors was above 5%. A statistical classification framework was developed to diagnose cytomegalovirus status using the catalog of TCR beta chain sequences. V and J gene assignment, in a later analysis, came from comparing TCR nucleotide sequences with IMGT/GENE-DB human TR gene sequences. Using the TCRdist pipeline, a later analysis assigned CDR3 sequences along with most-parsimonious VDJ recombination scenarios. In a later analysis, each TCR beta chain was defined by its CDR3 amino acid sequence together with its V-gene family, and reads without a unique V-gene family were excluded. In a later analysis, 450 to 600 highly shared, low-generation-probability nucleotide sequences were removed to address suspected cross-contamination and a sequencing artifact. In a later analysis, a clonal expansion index for each public chain was calculated from normalized within-repertoire ranks of inferred template counts. In a later analysis, generation probabilities were computed with a VDJ recombination model fitted to out-of-frame rearrangements, and the resulting probabilities were checked against IGoR. In a later analysis, TCR-TCR, TCR-HLA and TCR-CMV co-occurrence was scored with hypergeometric tests, and a repertoire-size bias correction was applied to TCR pairs. False discovery rates were estimated in a later analysis by permuting HLA or CMV assignments 20 times. In a later analysis, co-occurring TCRs were grouped using DBSCAN, and TCRdist sequence similarity was added for clustering within HLA-allele-positive subsets. For co-occurrence clustering, repertoires with fewer than 30,000 or more than 120,000 public chains were excluded, along with a handful of repertoires with anomalous nucleotide sharing. TCRdb obtained this table from immuneACCESS and retained in-frame rearrangements with V and J assigned. These tables miss some clones; where compared with another copy, unresolved V genes account for less than half of the shortfall, and the remainder is unexplained. That table is the source of V, J and clone size, and D and trimming were worked out from the DNA. Across this sample there are 72,000 or so clones, with around 75% seen only once. Almost 7.5% of the sample rests with the top ten.

The cohort consisted of fewer than 700 healthy bone marrow donors. At the time of sampling, all cohort members were nominally healthy, though unrecorded immune exposures were likely present. The donor was CMV seropositive and was included in the group of 250 to 350 seropositive cohort members. A peripheral blood sample was provided by each donor, and peripheral blood mononuclear cells were used for TCR beta sequencing. The Qiagen DNeasy Blood Extraction Kit was used to extract genomic DNA from the blood cell samples. Comments on this clone: The antigen this receptor binds is unknown. Base qualities were left out, and no much larger clone turns up one base away.

The junction carries 7 bases between V and J, which are trimmed by 3 bases and 5 bases respectively. Based on the germline V gene, the CDR1 and CDR2 sequences are MNHNS and SASEGT. From the cysteine through the phenylalanine, the CDR3 covers 12 amino acids. The read is trimmed to its CDR3 DNA, 36 bases read in frame from base 1. This chain joins TRBV6-1 to TRBJ2-5, with the identity of the D gene unclear. The sample consisted of PBMCs. The sequence derives from a woman in her 30s in good health and CMV-seropositive. The DNA sequence is as follows: TGTGCCAGCAGTGATTCTTCGGAGACCCAGTACTTC. This gives the protein CASSDSSETQYF.